This TCR delta chain came from a study of human gamma delta and Vdelta1 T cells. TCRdb called clones from the PCR reads again using CATT. The sample lists roughly 700 delta-chain clones, under 30% occurring once. On this clone: A much larger clone sits a single nucleotide away, making a read error possible. This same CDR3 is encoded by further DNA sequences in the sample.

Germline lookup yields CDR1 TSWWSYY and CDR2 QGS. This CDR3 spans 17 amino acids. Trimming took off 7 bases at V and 11 bases at J, with 32 bases between the two ends. The V gene is TRDV1, the J gene TRDJ1; D remains unclear. Input material: Vdelta1 gamma-delta T cells from blood. The origin of this receptor is a human donor in good health. Here the CDR3 reads CALVGRDQRLFNRKLIF. CDR3 DNA: TGTGCTCTTGTGGGCCGGGACCAGAGACTATTTAATCGTAAGCTCATCTTT.